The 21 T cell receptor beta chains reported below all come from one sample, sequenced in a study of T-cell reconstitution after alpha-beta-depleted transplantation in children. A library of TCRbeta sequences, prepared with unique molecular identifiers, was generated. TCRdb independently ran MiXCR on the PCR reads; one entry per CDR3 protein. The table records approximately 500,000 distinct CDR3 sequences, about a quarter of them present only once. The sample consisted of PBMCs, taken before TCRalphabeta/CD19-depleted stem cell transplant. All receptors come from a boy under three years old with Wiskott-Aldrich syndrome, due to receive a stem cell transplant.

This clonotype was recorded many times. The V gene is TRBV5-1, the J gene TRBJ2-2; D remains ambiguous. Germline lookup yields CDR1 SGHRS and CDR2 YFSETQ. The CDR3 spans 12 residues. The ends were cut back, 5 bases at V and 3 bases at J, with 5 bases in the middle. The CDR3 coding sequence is TGCGCCAGCAGTTCCTACACCGGGGAGCTGTTTTTT. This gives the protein CASSSYTGELFF. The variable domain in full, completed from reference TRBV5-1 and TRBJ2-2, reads KAGVTQTPRYLIKTRGQQVTLSCSPISGHRSVSWYQQTPGQGLQFLFEYFSETQRNKGNFPGRFSGRQFSNSRSEMNVSTLELGDSALYLCASSSYTGELFFGEGSRLTVL.

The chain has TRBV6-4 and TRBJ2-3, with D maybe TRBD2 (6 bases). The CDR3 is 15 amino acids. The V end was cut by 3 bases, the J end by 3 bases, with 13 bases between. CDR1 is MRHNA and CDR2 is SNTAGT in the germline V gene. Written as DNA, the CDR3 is TGTGCCAGCAGTGAAGACGGGAGTGGGACAGATACGCAGTATTTT. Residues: CASSEDGSGTDTQYF.

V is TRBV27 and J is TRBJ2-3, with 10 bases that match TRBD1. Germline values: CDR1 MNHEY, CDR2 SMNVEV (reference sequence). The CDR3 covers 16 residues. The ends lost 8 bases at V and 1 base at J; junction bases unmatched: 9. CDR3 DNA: TGTGCCAGCCTTCGTCGGGGGACAGGGGGCACAGATACGCAGTATTTT. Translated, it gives CASLRRGTGGTDTQYF.

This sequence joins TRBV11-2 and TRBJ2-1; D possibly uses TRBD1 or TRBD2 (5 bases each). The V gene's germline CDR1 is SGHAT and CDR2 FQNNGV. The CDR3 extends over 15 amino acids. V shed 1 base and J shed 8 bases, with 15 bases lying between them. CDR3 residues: CASSLVGGQWYEQFF. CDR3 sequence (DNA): TGTGCCAGCAGCTTAGTCGGAGGACAATGGTATGAGCAGTTCTTC.

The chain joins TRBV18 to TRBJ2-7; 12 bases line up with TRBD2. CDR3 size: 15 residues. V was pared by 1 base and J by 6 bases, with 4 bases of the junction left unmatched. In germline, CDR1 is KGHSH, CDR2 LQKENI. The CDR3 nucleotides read TGTGCCAGCTCACCACTACTAGCGGGAGGTTCCGAGCAGTACTTC. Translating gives CASSPLLAGGSEQYF.

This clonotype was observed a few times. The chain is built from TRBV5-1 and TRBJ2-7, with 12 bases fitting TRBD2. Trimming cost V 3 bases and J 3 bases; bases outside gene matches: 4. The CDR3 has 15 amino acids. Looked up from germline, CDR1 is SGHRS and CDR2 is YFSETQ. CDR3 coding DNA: TGCGCCAGCAGCTCATTGACTAGCGGGAGCTACGAGCAGTACTTC. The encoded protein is CASSSLTSGSYEQYF.

CDR3 coding DNA: TGTGCCAGCAGCTCTTGTGTGGCACTTCATAACTATGGCTACACCTTC. It yields the protein CASSSCVALHNYGYTF. The rearrangement uses TRBV5-5 and TRBJ1-2; D is unclear. V lost 3 bases to trimming and J lost 1 base, with 16 bases between them. Germline CDR1 and CDR2: SGHKS and YYEKEE (reference sequence). CDR3 size: 16 residues.

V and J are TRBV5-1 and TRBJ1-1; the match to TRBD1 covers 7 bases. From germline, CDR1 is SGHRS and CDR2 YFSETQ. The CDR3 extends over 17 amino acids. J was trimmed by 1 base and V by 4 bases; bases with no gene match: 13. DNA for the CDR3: TGCGCCAGCAGCCCAAGCCTCAGGGGGACCGGGAACACTGAAGCTTTCTTT. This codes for CASSPSLRGTGNTEAFF. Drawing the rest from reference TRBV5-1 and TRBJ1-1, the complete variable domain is KAGVTQTPRYLIKTRGQQVTLSCSPISGHRSVSWYQQTPGQGLQFLFEYFSETQRNKGNFPGRFSGRQFSNSRSEMNVSTLELGDSALYLCASSPSLRGTGNTEAFFGQGTRLTVV.

CDR3 loop: CASSLNPGQYQFF. As DNA, the CDR3 is TGTGCCAGCAGCTTAAACCCGGGACAGTATCAGTTCTTC. The V call is TRBV11-2, the J call TRBJ2-1; 7 nucleotides match TRBD1. This CDR3 is 13 amino acids long. The germline V gene has CDR1 SGHAT and CDR2 FQNNGV. Unmatched junction bases numbered 8, after V lost 2 bases and J lost 13 bases.

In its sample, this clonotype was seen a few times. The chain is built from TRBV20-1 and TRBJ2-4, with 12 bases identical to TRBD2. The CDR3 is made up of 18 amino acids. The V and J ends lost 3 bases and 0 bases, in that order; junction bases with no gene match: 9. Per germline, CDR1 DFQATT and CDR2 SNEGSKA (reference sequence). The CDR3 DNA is TGCAGTGCTAGTACCGGGACTAGCGGGCTCATAGCCAAAAACATTCAGTACTTC. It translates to CSASTGTSGLIAKNIQYF.

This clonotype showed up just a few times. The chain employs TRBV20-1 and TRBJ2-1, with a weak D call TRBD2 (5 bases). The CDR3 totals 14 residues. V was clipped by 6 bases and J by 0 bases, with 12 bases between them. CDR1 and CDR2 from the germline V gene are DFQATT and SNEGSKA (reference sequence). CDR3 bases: TGCAGTGCCGAGGAAGCGGTCTCCTACAATGAGCAGTTCTTC. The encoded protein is CSAEEAVSYNEQFF.

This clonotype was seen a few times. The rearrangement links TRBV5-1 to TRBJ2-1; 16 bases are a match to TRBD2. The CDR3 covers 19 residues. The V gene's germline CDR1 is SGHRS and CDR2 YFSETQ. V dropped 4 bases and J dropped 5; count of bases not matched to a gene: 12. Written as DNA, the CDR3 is TGCGCCAGCAGCCCGCGGGGACTAGCGGGAGGGTATGGCCACAATGAGCAGTTCTTC. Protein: CASSPRGLAGGYGHNEQFF.

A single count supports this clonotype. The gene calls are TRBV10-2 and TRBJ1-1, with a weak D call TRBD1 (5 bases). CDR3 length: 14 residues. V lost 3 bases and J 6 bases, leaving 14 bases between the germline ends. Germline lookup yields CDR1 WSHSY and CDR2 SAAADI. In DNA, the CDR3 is TGCGCCAGCAGTGACACCGGGGCCTACTCTGAAGCTTTCTTT. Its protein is CASSDTGAYSEAFF.

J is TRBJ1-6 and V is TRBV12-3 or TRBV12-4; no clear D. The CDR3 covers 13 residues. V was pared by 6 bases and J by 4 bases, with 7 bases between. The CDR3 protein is CASRKAYNSPLHF. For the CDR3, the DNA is TGTGCCAGCAGAAAAGCTTATAATTCACCCCTCCACTTT.

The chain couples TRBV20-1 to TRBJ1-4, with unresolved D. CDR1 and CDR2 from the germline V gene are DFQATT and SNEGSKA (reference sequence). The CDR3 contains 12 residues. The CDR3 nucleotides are TGCAGCGCACCCTATCGTAATGAAAAACTGTTTTTT. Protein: CSAPYRNEKLFF.

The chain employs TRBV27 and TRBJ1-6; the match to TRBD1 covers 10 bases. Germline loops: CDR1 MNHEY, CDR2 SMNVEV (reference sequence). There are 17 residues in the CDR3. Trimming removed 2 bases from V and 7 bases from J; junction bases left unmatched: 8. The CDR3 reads CASSLGGTGVKNSPLHF. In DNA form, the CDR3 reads TGTGCCAGCAGTTTAGGCGGGACAGGGGTGAAGAATTCACCCCTCCACTTT.

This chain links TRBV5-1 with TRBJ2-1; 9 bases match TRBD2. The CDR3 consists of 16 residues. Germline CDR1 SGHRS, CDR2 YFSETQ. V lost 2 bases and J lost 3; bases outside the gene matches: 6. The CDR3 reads CASSLISGRIYNEQFF. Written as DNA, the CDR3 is TGCGCCAGCAGCTTAATCAGCGGGAGGATCTACAATGAGCAGTTCTTC.

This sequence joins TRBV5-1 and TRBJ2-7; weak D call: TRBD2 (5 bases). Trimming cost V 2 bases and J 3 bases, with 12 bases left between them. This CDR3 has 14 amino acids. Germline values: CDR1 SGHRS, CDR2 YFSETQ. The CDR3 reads CASSFLPGYYEQYF. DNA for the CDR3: TGCGCCAGCAGCTTTCTCCCGGGATACTACGAGCAGTACTTC.

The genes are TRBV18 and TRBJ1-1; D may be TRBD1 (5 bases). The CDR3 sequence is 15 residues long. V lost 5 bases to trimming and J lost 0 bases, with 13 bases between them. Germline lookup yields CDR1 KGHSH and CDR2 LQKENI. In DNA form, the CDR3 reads TGTGCCAGCTCATTCATAAGGGGCATGAACACTGAAGCTTTCTTT. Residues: CASSFIRGMNTEAFF.

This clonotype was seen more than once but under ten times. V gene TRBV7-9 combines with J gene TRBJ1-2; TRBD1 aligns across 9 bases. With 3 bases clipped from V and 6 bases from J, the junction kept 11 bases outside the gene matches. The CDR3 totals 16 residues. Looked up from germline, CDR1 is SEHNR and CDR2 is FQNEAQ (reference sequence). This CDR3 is CASSLWTGVLGHGYTF. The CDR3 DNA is TGTGCCAGCAGCTTGTGGACAGGGGTGTTAGGGCATGGCTACACCTTC.

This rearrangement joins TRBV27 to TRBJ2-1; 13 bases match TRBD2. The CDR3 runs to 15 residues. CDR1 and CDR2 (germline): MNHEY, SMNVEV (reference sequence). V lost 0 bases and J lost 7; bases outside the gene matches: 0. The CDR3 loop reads CASSLSTSGRNEQFF. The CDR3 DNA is TGTGCCAGCAGTTTATCGACTAGCGGGAGGAATGAGCAGTTCTTC.